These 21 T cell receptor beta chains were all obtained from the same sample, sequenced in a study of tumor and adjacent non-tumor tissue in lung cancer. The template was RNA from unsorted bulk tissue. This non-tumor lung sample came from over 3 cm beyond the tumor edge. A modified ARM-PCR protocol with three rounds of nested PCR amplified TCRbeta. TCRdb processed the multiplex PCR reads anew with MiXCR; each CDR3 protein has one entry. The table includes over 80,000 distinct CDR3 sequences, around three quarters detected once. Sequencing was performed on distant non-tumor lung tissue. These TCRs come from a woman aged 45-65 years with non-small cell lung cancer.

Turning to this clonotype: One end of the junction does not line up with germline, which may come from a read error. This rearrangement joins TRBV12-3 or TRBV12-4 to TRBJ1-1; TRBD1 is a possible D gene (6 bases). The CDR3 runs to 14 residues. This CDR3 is CASGFLGQNTEVFF. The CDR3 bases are TGTGCCAGCGGTTTTCTTGGACAGAACACTGAAGTTTTCTTT.

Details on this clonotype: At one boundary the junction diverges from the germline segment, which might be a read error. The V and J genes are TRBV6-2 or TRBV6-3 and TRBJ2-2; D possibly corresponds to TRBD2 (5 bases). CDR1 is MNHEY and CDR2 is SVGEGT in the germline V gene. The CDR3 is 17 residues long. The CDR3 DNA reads TGTGCCAGTAGTTCCCGGAGTAGCGAGAGAAGGACCGGGGAGCTGTTTTTT. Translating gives CASSSRSSERRTGELFF.

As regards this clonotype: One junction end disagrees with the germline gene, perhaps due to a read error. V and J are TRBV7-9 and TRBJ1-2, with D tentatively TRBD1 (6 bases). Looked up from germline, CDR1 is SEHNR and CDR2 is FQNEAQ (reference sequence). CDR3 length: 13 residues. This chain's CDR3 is CASSFGTYYDYTF. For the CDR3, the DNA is TGTGCCAGCAGTTTCGGGACATACTATGACTACACCTTC.

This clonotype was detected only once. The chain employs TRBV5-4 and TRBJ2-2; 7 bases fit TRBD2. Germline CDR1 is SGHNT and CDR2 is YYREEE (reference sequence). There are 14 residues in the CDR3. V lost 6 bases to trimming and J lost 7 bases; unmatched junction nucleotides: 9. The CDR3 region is CASNSTSSNGELFF. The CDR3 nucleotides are TGTGCCAGCAACTCGACTAGCAGTAACGGGGAGCTGTTTTTT.

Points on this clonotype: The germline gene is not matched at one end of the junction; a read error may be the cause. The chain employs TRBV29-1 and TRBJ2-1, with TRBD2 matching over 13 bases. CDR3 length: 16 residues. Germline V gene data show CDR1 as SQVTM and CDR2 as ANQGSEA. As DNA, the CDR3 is TGCAGCTCACGACTAGCGGGAGGAACAGGGGACGATGATCAGTTCTTC. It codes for CSSRLAGGTGDDDQFF.

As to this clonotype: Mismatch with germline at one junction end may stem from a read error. Here the CDR3 reads CASSQGAGVYNEQFF. CDR3 coding DNA: TGTGCCAGTAGCCAGGGGGCGGGAGTCTACAATGAACAGTTCTTC. The chain is built from TRBV6-1 and TRBJ2-1; a possible D gene is TRBD1 (8 bases). Germline loops: CDR1 MNHNS, CDR2 SASEGT. CDR3 length: 15 residues.

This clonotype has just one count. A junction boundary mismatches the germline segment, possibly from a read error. CDR3 in DNA: TGTGCCAGCCAAAAAAGGCAGGGCGATGGCAATCAGCCCCAGCGTTTT. It is translated as CASQKRQGDGNQPQRF. J is TRBJ1-5 and V is TRBV12-3 or TRBV12-4; perhaps TRBD1 as D (5 bases). This CDR3 spans 16 amino acids.

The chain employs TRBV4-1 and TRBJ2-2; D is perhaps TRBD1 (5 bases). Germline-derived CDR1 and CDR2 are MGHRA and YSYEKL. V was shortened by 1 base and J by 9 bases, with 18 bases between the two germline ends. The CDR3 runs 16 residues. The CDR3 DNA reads TGCGCCAGCAGCCAAGTCGTAGGGGTACAGGCAAGGGAGCTGTTTTTT. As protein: CASSQVVGVQARELFF.

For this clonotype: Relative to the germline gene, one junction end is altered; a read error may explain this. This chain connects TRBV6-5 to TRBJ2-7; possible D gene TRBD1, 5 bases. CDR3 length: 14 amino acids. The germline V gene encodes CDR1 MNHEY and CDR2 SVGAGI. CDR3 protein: CTSIPQGRTYEQYF. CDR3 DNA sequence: TGTACCAGCATACCGCAGGGTCGAACCTACGAGCAGTACTTC.

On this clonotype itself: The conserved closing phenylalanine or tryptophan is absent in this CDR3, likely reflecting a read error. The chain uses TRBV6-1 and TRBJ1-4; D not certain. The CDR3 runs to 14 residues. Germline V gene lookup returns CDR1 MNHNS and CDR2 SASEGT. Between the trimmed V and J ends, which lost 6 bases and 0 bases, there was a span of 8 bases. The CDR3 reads CASRDPATNEKLFL. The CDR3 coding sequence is TGTGCCAGCAGAGACCCCGCAACTAATGAAAAACTGTTTTTA.

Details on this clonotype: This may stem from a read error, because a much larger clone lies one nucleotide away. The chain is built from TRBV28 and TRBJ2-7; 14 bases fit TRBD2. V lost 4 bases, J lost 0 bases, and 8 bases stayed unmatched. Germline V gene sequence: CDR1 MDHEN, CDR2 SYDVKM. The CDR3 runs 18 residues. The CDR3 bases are TGTGCCAGCAGTTCCCACGGACTAGCGGGAGGATCCTCCTACGAGCAGTACTTC. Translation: CASSSHGLAGGSSYEQYF.

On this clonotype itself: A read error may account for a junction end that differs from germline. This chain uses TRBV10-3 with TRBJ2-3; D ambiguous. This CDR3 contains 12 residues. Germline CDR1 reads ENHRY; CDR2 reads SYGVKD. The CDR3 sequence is CAISGNTDTQYF. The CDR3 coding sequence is TGTGCTATCAGTGGTAACACAGATACGCAGTATTTT.

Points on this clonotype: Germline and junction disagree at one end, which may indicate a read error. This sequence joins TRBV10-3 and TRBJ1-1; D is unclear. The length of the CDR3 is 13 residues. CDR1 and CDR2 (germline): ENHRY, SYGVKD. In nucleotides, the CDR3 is TGTGCCATCAGTGAAAGGGAGAACATTGAAGCTCTCTTT. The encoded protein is CAISERENIEALF.

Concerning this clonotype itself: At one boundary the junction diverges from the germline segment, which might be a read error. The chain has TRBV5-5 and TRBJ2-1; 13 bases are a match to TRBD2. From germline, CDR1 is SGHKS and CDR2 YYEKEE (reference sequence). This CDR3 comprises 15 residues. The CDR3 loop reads CASSSGLAGVPSHIF. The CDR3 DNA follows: TGTGCCAGCAGCTCCGGACTAGCGGGGGTTCCTTCGCACATCTTC.

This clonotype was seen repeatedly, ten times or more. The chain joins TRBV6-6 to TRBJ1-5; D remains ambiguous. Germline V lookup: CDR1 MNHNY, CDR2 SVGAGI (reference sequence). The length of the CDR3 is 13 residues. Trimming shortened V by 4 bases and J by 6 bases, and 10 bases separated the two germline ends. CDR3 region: CASSSGVGQPQHF. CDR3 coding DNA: TGTGCCAGCAGTTCCGGAGTTGGTCAGCCCCAGCATTTT.

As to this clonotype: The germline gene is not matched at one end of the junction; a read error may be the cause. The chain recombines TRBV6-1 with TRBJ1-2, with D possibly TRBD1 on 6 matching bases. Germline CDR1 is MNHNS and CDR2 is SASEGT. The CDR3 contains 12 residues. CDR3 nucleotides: TGTCCCAGCAACAGGGCTCACTATGGCTACACTTTC. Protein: CPSNRAHYGYTF.

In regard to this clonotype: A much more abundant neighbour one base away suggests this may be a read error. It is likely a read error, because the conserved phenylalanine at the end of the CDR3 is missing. As DNA, the CDR3 is TGTGCCAGCAGCGTATCAACCGTCGATACGCAGTATTGT. As protein: CASSVSTVDTQYC. V is TRBV7-9 and J is TRBJ2-3; D is undetermined. This CDR3 contains 13 residues. V shed 5 bases and J shed 6 bases, with 12 bases lying between them. From germline, CDR1 is SEHNR and CDR2 FQNEAQ (reference sequence).

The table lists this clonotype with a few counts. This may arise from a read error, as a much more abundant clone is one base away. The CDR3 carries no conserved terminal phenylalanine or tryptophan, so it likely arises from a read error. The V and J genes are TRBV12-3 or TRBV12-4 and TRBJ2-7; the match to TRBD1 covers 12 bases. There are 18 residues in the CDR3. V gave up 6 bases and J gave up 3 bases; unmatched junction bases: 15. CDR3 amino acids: CASSPPSGTGGRFYEQYL. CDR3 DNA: TGTGCCAGCAGCCCCCCCAGTGGGACAGGGGGCCGATTCTACGAGCAGTACCTC.

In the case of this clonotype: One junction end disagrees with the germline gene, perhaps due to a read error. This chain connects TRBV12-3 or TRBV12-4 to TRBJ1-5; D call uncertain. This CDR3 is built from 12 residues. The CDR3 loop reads CARSTINQPLHF. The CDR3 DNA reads TGTGCCAGAAGTACCATCAATCAGCCCCTGCATTTT.

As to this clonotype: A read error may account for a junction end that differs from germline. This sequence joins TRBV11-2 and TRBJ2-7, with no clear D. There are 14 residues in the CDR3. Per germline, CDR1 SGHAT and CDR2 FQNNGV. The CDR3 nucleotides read TGTGCCAGCAGCCTGACGGAGACTGCCTACGAGGAGTACTTT. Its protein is CASSLTETAYEEYF. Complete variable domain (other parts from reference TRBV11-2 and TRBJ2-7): EAGVAQSPRYKIIEKRQSVAFWCNPISGHATLYWYQQILGQGPKLLIQFQNNGVVDDSQLPKDRFSAERLKGVDSTLKIQPAKLEDSAVYLCASSLTETAYEEYFGPGTRLTVT.

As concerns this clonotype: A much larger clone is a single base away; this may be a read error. This CDR3 is CATSSPGANWYEQYF. CDR3 sequence (DNA): TGTGCCACCAGCAGTCCGGGGGCGAACTGGTACGAGCAGTACTTC. This chain uses TRBV15 with TRBJ2-7; the D call may be TRBD1 or TRBD2 (6 bases each). The CDR3 extends over 15 amino acids. The germline V gene has CDR1 LNHNV and CDR2 YYDKDF (reference sequence). Trimming pared 3 bases from V and 4 bases from J, leaving 16 bases between.